This T cell receptor beta chain was captured by sequencing in a study of shared clonotypes between healthy human individuals. Whole-study findings and limits: Researchers found naive subsets generally carried larger estimated richness than memory subsets. Some naive CD4 clonotypes, 4% to 6%, turned up in common across a few donors.

Naive CD8 cells comprised CD45RO-negative, CCR7-positively selected cells, excluding terminally differentiated effector memory CD45RA+ cells. All donors were healthy HIV-negative adults lacking recent acute infections or vaccinations. The germline V gene has CDR1 MNHNS and CDR2 SASEGT. V lost 0 bases, J lost 3 bases, and 5 bases stayed unmatched. CDR3 size: 17 residues. Only a few counts were recorded for this clone. The antigen is not known. Repertoires were generated with immunoSEQ multiplex PCR, while TCRdb's copy carries only in-frame clones and drops some. Of about 700,000 clones listed, under 95% were seen once; the top ten hold 24%.

This receptor was identified in a man aged 25 to 40 in good health. The chain links TRBV6-1 to TRBJ2-7, with TRBD2 identical over 13 bases. The specimen sequenced was naive CD8+ T cells sorted from blood. Here the CDR3 DNA reads TGTGCCAGCAGTGAAGCGCCGGGGACTAGCGGGAACTACGAGCAGTACTTC. Its protein product is CASSEAPGTSGNYEQYF.